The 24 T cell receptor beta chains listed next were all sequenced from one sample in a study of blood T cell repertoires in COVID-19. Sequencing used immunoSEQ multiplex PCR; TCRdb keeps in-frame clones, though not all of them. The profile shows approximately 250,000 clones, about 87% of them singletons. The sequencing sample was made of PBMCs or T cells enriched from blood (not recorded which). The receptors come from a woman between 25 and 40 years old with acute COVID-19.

The chain's CDR3 is CASSQLGRDTQYF. The DNA of the CDR3 is TGTGCCAGCAGCCAACTAGGGAGGGATACGCAGTATTTT. The chain recombines TRBV12-3 or TRBV12-4 with TRBJ2-3; a weak D match, TRBD2 (6 bases). This CDR3 has 13 residues. Trimming removed 6 bases at V and 6 bases at J, with 13 bases between.

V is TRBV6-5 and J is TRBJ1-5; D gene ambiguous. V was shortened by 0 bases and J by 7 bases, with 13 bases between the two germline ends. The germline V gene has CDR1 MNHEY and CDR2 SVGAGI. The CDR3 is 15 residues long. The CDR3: CASSYSRDLGQPQHF. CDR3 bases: TGTGCCAGCAGTTACTCGAGGGATTTAGGACAGCCCCAGCATTTT.

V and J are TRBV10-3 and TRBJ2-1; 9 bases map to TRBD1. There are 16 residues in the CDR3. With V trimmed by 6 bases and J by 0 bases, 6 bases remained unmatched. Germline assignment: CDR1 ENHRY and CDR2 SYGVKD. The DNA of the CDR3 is TGTGCCATCAGGCAGGGACAGGGTAGCTCCTACAATGAGCAGTTCTTC. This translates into CAIRQGQGSSYNEQFF.

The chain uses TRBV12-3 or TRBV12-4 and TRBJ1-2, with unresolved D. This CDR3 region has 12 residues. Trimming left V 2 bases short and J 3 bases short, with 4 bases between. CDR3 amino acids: CASSLTDYGYTF. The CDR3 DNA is TGTGCCAGCAGTTTAACAGACTATGGCTACACCTTC.

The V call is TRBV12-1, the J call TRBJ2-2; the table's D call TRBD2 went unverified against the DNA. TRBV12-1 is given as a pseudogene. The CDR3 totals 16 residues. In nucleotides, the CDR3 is TGTGCCAGCAGCTTTTGGTTGCCGGAGGAGGGCGGGGAGCTGTTTTTT. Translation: CASSFWLPEEGGELFF.

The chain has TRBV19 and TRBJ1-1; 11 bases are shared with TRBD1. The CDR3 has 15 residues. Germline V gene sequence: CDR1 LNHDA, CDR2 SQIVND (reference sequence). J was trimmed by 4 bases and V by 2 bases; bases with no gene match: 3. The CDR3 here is CASSITGTGGTEAFF. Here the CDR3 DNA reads TGTGCCAGTAGTATAACAGGGACAGGGGGCACTGAAGCTTTCTTT.

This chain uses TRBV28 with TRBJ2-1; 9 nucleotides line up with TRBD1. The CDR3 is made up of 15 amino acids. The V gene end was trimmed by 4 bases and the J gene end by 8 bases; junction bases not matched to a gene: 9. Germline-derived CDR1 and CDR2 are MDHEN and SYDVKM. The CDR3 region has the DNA TGTGCCAGCAGTTCCGCGGACAGGGGAATCGATGAGCAGTTCTTC. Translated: CASSSADRGIDEQFF.

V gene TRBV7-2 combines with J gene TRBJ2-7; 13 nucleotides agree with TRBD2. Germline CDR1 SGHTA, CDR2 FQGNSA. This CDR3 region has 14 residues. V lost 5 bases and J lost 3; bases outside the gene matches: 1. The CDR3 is CASSGTSGNYEQYF. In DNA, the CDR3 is TGTGCCAGCAGCGGGACTAGCGGGAACTACGAGCAGTACTTC.

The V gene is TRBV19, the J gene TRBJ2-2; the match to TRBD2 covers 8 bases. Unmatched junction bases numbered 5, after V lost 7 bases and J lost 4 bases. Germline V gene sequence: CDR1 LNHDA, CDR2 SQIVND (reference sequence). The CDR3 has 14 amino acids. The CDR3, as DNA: TGTGCCAGTAATAGCGGGATGAGCACCGGGGAGCTGTTTTTT. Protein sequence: CASNSGMSTGELFF.

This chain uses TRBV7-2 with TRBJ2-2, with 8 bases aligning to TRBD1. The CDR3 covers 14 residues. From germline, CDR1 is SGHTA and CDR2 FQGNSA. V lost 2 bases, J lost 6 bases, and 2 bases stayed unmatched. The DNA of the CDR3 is TGTGCCAGCAGCTTACCAGGGGGCCCCGGGGAGCTGTTTTTT. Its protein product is CASSLPGGPGELFF.

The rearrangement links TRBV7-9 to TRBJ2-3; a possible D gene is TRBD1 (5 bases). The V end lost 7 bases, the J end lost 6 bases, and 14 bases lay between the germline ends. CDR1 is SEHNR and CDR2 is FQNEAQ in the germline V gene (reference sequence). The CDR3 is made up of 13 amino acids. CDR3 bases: TGTGCCAGCACGTTCCCAGGGTGGGATACGCAGTATTTT. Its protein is CASTFPGWDTQYF.

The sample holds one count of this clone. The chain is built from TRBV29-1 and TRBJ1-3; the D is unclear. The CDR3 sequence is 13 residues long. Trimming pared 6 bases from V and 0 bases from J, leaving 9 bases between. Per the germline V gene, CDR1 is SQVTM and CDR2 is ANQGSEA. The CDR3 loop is CSVRVSSGNTIYF. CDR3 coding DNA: TGCAGCGTGCGAGTGAGCTCTGGAAACACCATATATTTT.

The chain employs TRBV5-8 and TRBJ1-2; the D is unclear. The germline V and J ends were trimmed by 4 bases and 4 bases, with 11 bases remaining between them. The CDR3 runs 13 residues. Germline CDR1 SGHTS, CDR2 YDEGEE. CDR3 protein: CASSLGDTYGYTF. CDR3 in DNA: TGTGCCAGCAGCCTGGGCGACACCTATGGCTACACCTTC. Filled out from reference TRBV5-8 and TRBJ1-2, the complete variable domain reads EAGVTQSPTHLIKTRGQQATLRCSPISGHTSVYWYQQALGLGLQFLLWYDEGEERNRGNFPPRFSGRQFPNYSSELNVNALELEDSALYLCASSLGDTYGYTFGSGTRLTVV.

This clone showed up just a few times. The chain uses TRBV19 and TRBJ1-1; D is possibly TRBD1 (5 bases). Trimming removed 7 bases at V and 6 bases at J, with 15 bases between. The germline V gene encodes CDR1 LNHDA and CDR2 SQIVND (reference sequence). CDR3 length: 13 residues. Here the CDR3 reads CASTGLGEAEAFF. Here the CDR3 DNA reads TGTGCCAGTACGGGTCTAGGGGAGGCTGAAGCTTTCTTT. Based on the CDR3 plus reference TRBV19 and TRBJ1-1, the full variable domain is DGGITQSPKYLFRKEGQNVTLSCEQNLNHDAMYWYRQDPGQGLRLIYYSQIVNDFQKGDIAEGYSVSREKKESFPLTVTSAQKNPTAFYLCASTGLGEAEAFFGQGTRLTVV.

CDR3 region: CASSKEGTGGANTEAFF. The CDR3 nucleotides are TGTGCCAGCAGCAAAGAAGGGACAGGGGGTGCGAACACTGAAGCTTTCTTT. The chain joins TRBV21-1 to TRBJ1-1; the listed D gene, TRBD1, was not tested against the DNA. TRBV21-1 is a listed pseudogene. This CDR3 has 17 residues.

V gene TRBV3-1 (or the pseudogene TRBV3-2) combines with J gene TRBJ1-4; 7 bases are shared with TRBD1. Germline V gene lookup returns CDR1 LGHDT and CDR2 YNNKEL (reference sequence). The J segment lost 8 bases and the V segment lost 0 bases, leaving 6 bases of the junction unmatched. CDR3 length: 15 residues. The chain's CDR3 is CASSQEEGAVEKLFF. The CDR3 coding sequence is TGTGCCAGCAGCCAAGAGGAGGGGGCTGTGGAAAAACTGTTTTTT.

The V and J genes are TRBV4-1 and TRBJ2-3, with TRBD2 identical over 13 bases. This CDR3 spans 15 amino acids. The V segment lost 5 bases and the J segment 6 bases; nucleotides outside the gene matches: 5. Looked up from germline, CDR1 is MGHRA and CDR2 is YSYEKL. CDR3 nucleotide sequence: TGCGCCAGCAGCGGACTAGCGGGAGTTTGGGATACGCAGTATTTT. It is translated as CASSGLAGVWDTQYF.

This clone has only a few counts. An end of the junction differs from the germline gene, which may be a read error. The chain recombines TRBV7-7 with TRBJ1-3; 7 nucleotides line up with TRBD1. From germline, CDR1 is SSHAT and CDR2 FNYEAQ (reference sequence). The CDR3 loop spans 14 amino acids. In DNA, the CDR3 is TGTGCTAGCAGCCCGTCGACAGGGTTGAACACCATATATTTT. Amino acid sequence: CASSPSTGLNTIYF.

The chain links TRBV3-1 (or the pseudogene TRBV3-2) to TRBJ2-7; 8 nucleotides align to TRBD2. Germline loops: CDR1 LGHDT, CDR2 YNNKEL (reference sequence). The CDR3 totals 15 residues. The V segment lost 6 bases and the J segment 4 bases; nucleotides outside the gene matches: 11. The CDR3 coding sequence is TGTGCCAGCAGTCTTGGAGCGGGAGTGGAGTACGAGCAGTACTTC. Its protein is CASSLGAGVEYEQYF.

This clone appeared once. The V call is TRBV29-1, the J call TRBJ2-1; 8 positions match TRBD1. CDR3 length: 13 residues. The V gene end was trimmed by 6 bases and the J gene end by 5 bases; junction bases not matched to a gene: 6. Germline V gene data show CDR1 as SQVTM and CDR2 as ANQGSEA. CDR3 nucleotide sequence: TGCAGCGTCGCAGGGGGCGTCAACAATGAGCAGTTCTTC. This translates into CSVAGGVNNEQFF.

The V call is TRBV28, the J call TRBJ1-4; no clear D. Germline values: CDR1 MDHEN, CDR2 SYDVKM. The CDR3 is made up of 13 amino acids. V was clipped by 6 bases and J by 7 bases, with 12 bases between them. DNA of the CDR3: TGTGCCAGCAGGCAGGAGGATCGTGAAAAACTGTTTTTT. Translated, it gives CASRQEDREKLFF.

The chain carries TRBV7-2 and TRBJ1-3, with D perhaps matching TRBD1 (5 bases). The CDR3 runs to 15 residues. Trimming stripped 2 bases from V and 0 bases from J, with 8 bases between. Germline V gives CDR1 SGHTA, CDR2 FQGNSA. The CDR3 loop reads CASSLRGISGNTIYF. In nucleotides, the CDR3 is TGTGCCAGCAGCTTAAGGGGCATCTCTGGAAACACCATATATTTT.

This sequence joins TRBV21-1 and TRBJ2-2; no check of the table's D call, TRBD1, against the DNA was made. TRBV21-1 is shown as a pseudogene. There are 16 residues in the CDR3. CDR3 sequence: CASSKERGTNTGELFF. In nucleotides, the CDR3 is TGTGCCAGCAGCAAAGAAAGGGGGACGAACACCGGGGAGCTGTTTTTT.

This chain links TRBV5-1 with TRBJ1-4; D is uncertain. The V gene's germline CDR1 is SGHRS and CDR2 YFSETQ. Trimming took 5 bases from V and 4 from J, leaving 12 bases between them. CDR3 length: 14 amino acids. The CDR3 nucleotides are TGCGCCAGCAGGTCCGCACAGAGTAATGAAAAACTGTTTTTT. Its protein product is CASRSAQSNEKLFF.